The rows below give T cell receptor beta chains drawn from one sample of a study of CD8+CD57+ T cells in acquired aplastic anemia. TCRdb independently ran MiXCR on the reads; one entry per CDR3 protein. Seen here are roughly 260,000 distinct CDR3 sequences, around half observed once, and the top ten hold over 7.5%. The sample consisted of sorted CD4+, CD8+, or CD8+CD57+ T cells (not recorded which) from PBMCs. The receptors come from a human donor with aplastic anemia. Each CDR3 is given with its conserved first and last residue. A D gene is named only where the DNA matches it firmly. Clone sizes are given selectively: once, few, many, or a class where the clone is expanded.

clone_size: NA
d_call: TRBD2
cdr3_length: 13
j_call: TRBJ2-1
v_call: TRBV24-1
cdr3_aa: CATSTSGNNEQFF
cdr3_nt: TGTGCCACCAGCACTAGCGGAAACAATGAGCAGTTCTTC

clone_size: NA
d_call: TRBD1
cdr3_length: 18
j_call: TRBJ2-6
v_call: TRBV12-3/TRBV12-4
cdr3_aa: CASSLRTGGLSGANVLTF
cdr3_nt: TGTGCCAGCAGTTTACGGACAGGGGGCTTGTCTGGGGCCAACGTCCTGACTTTC

clone_size: once
d_call: TRBD2
cdr3_length: 16
j_call: TRBJ2-7
v_call: TRBV10-3
cdr3_aa: CAISVILARALYEQYF
cdr3_nt: TGTGCCATCAGTGTAATACTAGCGCGGGCCCTCTACGAGCAGTACTTC

clone_size: NA
d_call: NA
cdr3_length: 12
j_call: TRBJ1-2
v_call: TRBV7-9
cdr3_aa: CASSLDRQDYTF
cdr3_nt: TGTGCCAGCAGCTTAGACCGCCAAGACTACACCTTC

clone_size: NA
d_call: NA
cdr3_length: 14
j_call: TRBJ2-7
v_call: TRBV15
cdr3_aa: CATSRQGTSYEQYF
cdr3_nt: TGTGCCACCAGCAGACAAGGGACGAGCTACGAGCAGTACTTC

clone_size: many
d_call: NA
cdr3_length: 14
j_call: TRBJ1-6
v_call: TRBV6-1
cdr3_aa: CASWAWGGDSPLHF
cdr3_nt: TGTGCCAGCTGGGCCTGGGGTGGTGATTCACCCCTCCACTTT

clone_size: NA
d_call: NA
cdr3_length: 12
j_call: TRBJ2-5
v_call: TRBV12-3/TRBV12-4
cdr3_aa: CATTRGRGTQYF
cdr3_nt: TGTGCCACAACCCGGGGGCGTGGGACCCAGTACTTC

clone_size: NA
d_call: TRBD1
cdr3_length: 15
j_call: TRBJ1-1
v_call: TRBV5-1
cdr3_aa: CASSLSGQGHAEAFF
cdr3_nt: TGCGCCAGCAGCCTAAGCGGACAGGGGCATGCTGAAGCTTTCTTT

clone_size: many
d_call: TRBD1
cdr3_length: 15
j_call: TRBJ2-5
v_call: TRBV7-9
cdr3_aa: CASSSDRVLRETQYF
cdr3_nt: TGTGCCAGCAGCTCTGACAGGGTTCTTCGAGAGACCCAGTACTTC

clone_size: NA
d_call: NA
cdr3_length: 17
j_call: TRBJ1-1
v_call: TRBV24-1
cdr3_aa: CATSDSSRGHLNTEAFF
cdr3_nt: TGTGCCACCAGTGATTCCTCGAGAGGACATTTGAACACTGAAGCTTTCTTT

clone_size: NA
d_call: NA
cdr3_length: 13
j_call: TRBJ2-5
v_call: TRBV20-1
cdr3_aa: CSARLVGQETQYF
cdr3_nt: TGCAGTGCACGACTAGTGGGGCAAGAGACCCAGTACTTC

clone_size: few
d_call: NA
cdr3_length: 15
j_call: TRBJ2-5
v_call: TRBV27
cdr3_aa: CASTPIGRLGETQYF
cdr3_nt: TGTGCCAGCACCCCAATCGGGAGACTTGGGGAGACCCAGTACTTC

clone_size: NA
d_call: NA
cdr3_length: 17
j_call: TRBJ2-2
v_call: TRBV7-9
cdr3_aa: CASSLRDRKGGTGELFF
cdr3_nt: TGTGCCAGCAGCTTAAGGGACCGCAAGGGGGGGACCGGGGAGCTGTTTTTT

clone_size: many
d_call: NA
cdr3_length: 13
j_call: TRBJ2-3
v_call: TRBV5-6
cdr3_aa: CASLGAFTDTQYF
cdr3_nt: TGTGCCAGCTTGGGGGCATTCACAGATACGCAGTATTTT

clone_size: once
d_call: TRBD1
cdr3_length: 13
j_call: TRBJ2-7
v_call: TRBV20-1
cdr3_aa: CSANQGAVYEQYF
cdr3_nt: TGCAGTGCTAATCAGGGGGCGGTATACGAGCAGTACTTC

clone_size: few
d_call: NA
cdr3_length: 11
j_call: TRBJ1-5
v_call: TRBV5-8
cdr3_aa: CASSDNQPQHF
cdr3_nt: TGTGCCAGTAGCGACAATCAGCCCCAGCATTTT

clone_size: NA
d_call: NA
cdr3_length: 13
j_call: TRBJ2-7
v_call: TRBV13
cdr3_aa: CASRGDGDYEQYF
cdr3_nt: TGTGCCAGCAGGGGGGACGGGGACTACGAGCAGTACTTC

clone_size: NA
d_call: TRBD2
cdr3_length: 16
j_call: TRBJ2-7
v_call: TRBV7-2
cdr3_aa: CASSQGRGGLLDEQYF
cdr3_nt: TGTGCCAGCAGCCAAGGACGGGGGGGTTTGCTGGACGAGCAGTACTTC

clone_size: once
d_call: NA
cdr3_length: 16
j_call: TRBJ2-1
v_call: TRBV11-2
cdr3_aa: CASSPPHGISYNEQFF
cdr3_nt: TGTGCCAGTAGCCCCCCACATGGGATCTCCTACAATGAGCAGTTCTTC

clone_size: NA
d_call: TRBD1
cdr3_length: 16
j_call: TRBJ1-2
v_call: TRBV24-1
cdr3_aa: CATSDGRDSLAYGYTF
cdr3_nt: TGTGCCACCAGTGATGGGCGGGACAGTTTGGCCTATGGCTACACCTTC

clone_size: few
d_call: TRBD2
cdr3_length: 15
j_call: TRBJ2-7
v_call: TRBV15
cdr3_aa: CASSFQGSGTYEQYF
cdr3_nt: TGTGCCAGCAGTTTTCAGGGTAGCGGGACCTACGAGCAGTACTTC

clone_size: NA
d_call: NA
cdr3_length: 15
j_call: TRBJ2-1
v_call: TRBV15
cdr3_aa: CATSRDFGRRHEQFF
cdr3_nt: TGTGCCACCAGCAGAGACTTCGGGCGTCGGCATGAGCAGTTCTTC

clone_size: few
d_call: NA
cdr3_length: 13
j_call: TRBJ1-3
v_call: TRBV9
cdr3_aa: CASSGDWKDAIYF
cdr3_nt: TGTGCCAGCAGCGGAGACTGGAAAGATGCCATATATTTT

clone_size: many
d_call: NA
cdr3_length: 15
j_call: TRBJ2-1
v_call: TRBV6-2/TRBV6-3
cdr3_aa: CASSTSGPLSNEQFF
cdr3_nt: TGTGCCAGCAGTACCAGTGGGCCTTTGAGCAATGAGCAGTTCTTC

clone_size: many
d_call: NA
cdr3_length: 14
j_call: TRBJ1-3
v_call: TRBV5-1
cdr3_aa: CASSLGVRGNTIYF
cdr3_nt: TGCGCCAGCAGCTTGGGGGTCAGGGGAAACACCATATATTTT

clone_size: NA
d_call: NA
cdr3_length: 14
j_call: TRBJ2-1
v_call: TRBV20-1
cdr3_aa: CSASDWNSNNEQFF
cdr3_nt: TGCAGTGCTAGCGATTGGAATTCCAACAATGAGCAGTTCTTC

clone_size: NA
d_call: TRBD1
cdr3_length: 18
j_call: TRBJ2-5
v_call: TRBV14
cdr3_aa: CASSQEGGQVWGQETQYF
cdr3_nt: TGTGCCAGCAGCCAAGAGGGGGGACAGGTGTGGGGCCAAGAGACCCAGTACTTC

clone_size: NA
d_call: NA
cdr3_length: 15
j_call: TRBJ1-3
v_call: TRBV10-1
cdr3_aa: CASSESGRRGNTIYF
cdr3_nt: TGCGCCAGCAGTGAGTCGGGACGGAGGGGAAACACCATATATTTT

clone_size: many
d_call: NA
cdr3_length: 12
j_call: TRBJ2-1
v_call: TRBV30
cdr3_aa: CAWSVAGNEQFF
cdr3_nt: TGTGCCTGGAGTGTAGCGGGCAATGAGCAGTTCTTC

clone_size: NA
d_call: NA
cdr3_length: 13
j_call: TRBJ1-4
v_call: TRBV11-1
cdr3_aa: CASSLPGREKLFF
cdr3_nt: TGTGCCAGCAGCTTACCAGGGCGCGAAAAACTGTTTTTT

clone_size: NA
d_call: NA
cdr3_length: 17
j_call: TRBJ1-6
v_call: TRBV7-9
cdr3_aa: CASSLVGRGGAASPLHF
cdr3_nt: TGTGCCAGCAGCTTAGTGGGGCGGGGGGGGGCCGCTTCACCCCTCCACTTT

clone_size: NA
d_call: NA
cdr3_length: 14
j_call: TRBJ2-1
v_call: TRBV12-1
cdr3_aa: CASSFSGVSREQFF
cdr3_nt: TGTGCCAGCAGCTTTAGCGGGGTTTCTCGGGAGCAGTTCTTC

clone_size: many
d_call: NA
cdr3_length: 10
j_call: TRBJ2-7
v_call: TRBV2
cdr3_aa: CASSDNEQYF
cdr3_nt: TGTGCCAGCAGTGACAACGAGCAGTACTTC

clone_size: NA
d_call: TRBD1
cdr3_length: 13
j_call: TRBJ2-7
v_call: TRBV20-1
cdr3_aa: CSARSGTGYEQYF
cdr3_nt: TGCAGTGCTAGATCTGGGACAGGCTACGAGCAGTACTTC

clone_size: once
d_call: TRBD2
cdr3_length: 16
j_call: TRBJ2-7
v_call: TRBV2
cdr3_aa: CAGSSGGGLASIEQYF
cdr3_nt: TGTGCCGGCTCCTCCGGCGGGGGACTAGCGTCGATCGAGCAGTACTTC

clone_size: NA
d_call: NA
cdr3_length: 14
j_call: TRBJ1-5
v_call: TRBV7-2
cdr3_aa: CASSLEYSNQPQRF
cdr3_nt: TGTGCCAGCAGCTTGGAATATAGCAATCAGCCCCAGCGTTTT

clone_size: many
d_call: NA
cdr3_length: 14
j_call: TRBJ1-6
v_call: TRBV6-2/TRBV6-3
cdr3_aa: CASSQGIFNSPLHF
cdr3_nt: TGTGCCAGCAGCCAGGGTATTTTTAATTCACCCCTCCACTTT

clone_size: NA
d_call: NA
cdr3_length: 12
j_call: TRBJ2-1
v_call: TRBV7-9
cdr3_aa: CASSGGSNEQFF
cdr3_nt: TGTGCCAGCAGTGGGGGCTCCAATGAGCAGTTCTTC

clone_size: NA
d_call: NA
cdr3_length: 15
j_call: TRBJ2-3
v_call: TRBV2
cdr3_aa: CASSARLPSTDTQYF
cdr3_nt: TGTGCCAGCAGTGCTAGACTCCCTAGCACAGATACGCAGTATTTT

clone_size: many
d_call: NA
cdr3_length: 11
j_call: TRBJ1-2
v_call: TRBV5-8
cdr3_aa: CASRRGDGYTF
cdr3_nt: TGTGCCAGCAGGCGGGGGGATGGCTACACCTTC

clone_size: NA
d_call: TRBD1
cdr3_length: 15
j_call: TRBJ2-7
v_call: TRBV10-3
cdr3_aa: CAIRPTGGLSYEQYF
cdr3_nt: TGTGCCATCAGACCGACAGGGGGCCTTTCCTACGAGCAGTACTTC

clone_size: many
d_call: TRBD1
cdr3_length: 14
j_call: TRBJ1-2
v_call: TRBV27
cdr3_aa: CASSLRTGRDGYTF
cdr3_nt: TGTGCCAGCAGTCTCCGGACAGGGAGGGATGGCTACACCTTC

clone_size: once
d_call: NA
cdr3_length: 13
j_call: TRBJ1-1
v_call: TRBV19
cdr3_aa: CASIKEGNTEAFF
cdr3_nt: TGTGCCAGTATAAAGGAGGGAAACACTGAAGCTTTCTTT